The present entry profiles one TCR beta chain with its context. This sample was included in a study of blood T cell repertoires in COVID-19. Looking at the study overall: From T cells, B-cell-depleted T cells, or PBMCs came the material, which was cDNA or gDNA.

The CDR3 spans 16 residues. Unmatched junction bases numbered 5, after V lost 3 bases and J lost 0 bases. Germline lookup yields CDR1 SGDLS and CDR2 YYNGEE. The method was immunoSEQ multiplex PCR; TCRdb's version includes in-frame clones alone and lacks a portion of them. This table has about 220,000 clones, around 84% appearing once. Input material: peripheral blood. This clonotype originated in a woman aged 60-75 years who had recovered from COVID-19. The chain is built from TRBV9 and TRBJ2-2; 7 bases are shared with TRBD2. The DNA for the CDR3 is TGTGCCAGCAGCGCCTTCGGGGGGTCGAACACCGGGGAGCTGTTTTTT. It codes for CASSAFGGSNTGELFF.